This TCR beta chain originates from a study of blood T cells in healthy people across ages (dated by TCRdb to about 2015). In terms of the full investigation: In model experiments, roughly one uniquely barcoded TCR beta cDNA molecule per two T cells was captured by template switching. The donors were divided into four age groups: young (average approximately 16 years), middle-aged (under 40), aged (approximately 62) and long-lived (82). Age-related changes in TCR beta repertoire diversity were measured in the study by deep sequencing normalized with unique cDNA molecular identifiers. For two donors (one aged 18 to 29 and one aged 80 or older), the study analyzed two additional independent replicas of 1 million unique cDNA reads from the same blood draw. To avoid experimental bias, donors of different ages were distributed randomly across sequencing lanes. The paper's findings and limits, for the study overall: Total diversity estimates from one million sequenced T cells were considered lower bounds and underestimates. As age increased, observed TCR beta diversity per million T cells dropped in a roughly linear way, and a significant reduction was already evident by age 40. Compared with the aged group, more naive CD4+ T cells, fewer expanded clones and increased TCR diversity were shown by the long-lived group, suggesting age selection. Conclusive comparison of naive and antigen-experienced compartments was prevented by the profiling of bulk unsorted PBMCs. Observed TCR beta diversity correlated strongly with the percentage of naive T cells measured by flow cytometry. Because donor CMV infection status was unknown, age-related changes in expanded clonotypes were potentially confounded.

The roughly 38 donors, aged 6 to 90 years, were systemically healthy Caucasian individuals from Russia. Each donor gave approximately 9.3 milliliters of peripheral blood, collected into EDTA-treated Vacutainer tubes. Ficoll-Paque density-gradient centrifugation was used to isolate PBMCs, with at least 6 million obtained per sample. Trizol reagent was used to extract total RNA from the PBMCs, yielding at least 5 micrograms per sample. The percentages of naive CD45RAhigh/CD27high T cells were determined by flow cytometry on a PBMC aliquot from every donor. The table lists this clonotype with many counts. Its target antigen remains unknown. Base qualities are not provided; no much larger clone lies one nucleotide away. Receptor amplification or capture employed 5' RACE. Sequencing relied on an Illumina HiSeq 2500. A second PCR of roughly 7 to 11 cycles was performed with a sample-barcoded 5' primer and a J-beta primer mix. Each TCR beta cDNA molecule received a unique molecular identifier from a template-switch 5' adaptor carrying 12 random nucleotides. Each sample yielded at least 2.5 million CDR3-containing paired-end reads. The Mint cDNA synthesis kit, primed by a TRBC-specific oligonucleotide, was used to synthesize first-strand cDNA from all RNA. Following uracil-DNA glycosylase treatment, a first 18-cycle PCR with universal primers M1SS and BC2_uni_R was performed on all cDNA. On the authors' methods: Normalization of each sample was performed by random selection of 1 million high-quality reads, each carrying a distinct molecular identifier. Reads with shared molecular identifiers were discarded instead of being binned into consensus sequences. MiTCR, set to a Q25 quality threshold and the strictest error-elimination algorithm, was used for CDR3 identification, clonotype clustering and error correction. Lower-bound total TCR beta diversity was estimated with a nonparametric unseen species model using Euler transformation. Through fastp at Q25 and MiXCR, TCRdb rebuilt clones from the public reads, retaining in-frame beta chains. Here each entry gathers all rows of one CDR3 protein and keeps the most common genes and DNA. The authors' filters were not applied to this entry. The sample table records 1.5 million to 2 million distinct CDR3 sequences; about 28% of these occur just once. The top ten clones comprise 7.7% of the sample.

There are 15 amino acids in the CDR3, from cysteine to phenylalanine inclusive. The sequence is cut down to CDR3 DNA, 45 bases in frame from base 1. At the junction V is shortened by 5 bases and J by 7 bases; bases outside the gene matches: 12. As encoded in the germline V gene (reference sequence), CDR1 is DFQATT while CDR2 is SNEGSKA. The receptor was derived from a young woman in good health. The V and J segments used are TRBV20-1 and TRBJ1-4; TRBD1 agrees with 8 junctional bases. Input material: blood. For the CDR3, the sequence is CSARRGQSLGEKLFF. The DNA is as follows: TGCAGTGCTCGCAGGGGGCAATCCCTTGGTGAAAAACTGTTTTTT.